This T cell receptor (beta chain) derives from a study of shared clonotypes between healthy human individuals. Germline V gene lookup returns CDR1 MNHEY and CDR2 SMNVEV (reference sequence). The CDR3 covers 13 residues. V was cut by 0 bases and J by 3 bases, with 3 bases left in between. Once extracted for a subset, genomic DNA was divided evenly among several immunoSEQ plates. In the original processing: ImmunoSEQ output held junction-only sequences without quality scores, so filtering differed. Assay used: immunoSEQ multiplex PCR; TCRdb lists only in-frame clones, some missing. That table furnishes V, J and clone size, whereas the DNA furnished D and trimming. The sample shows around 500,000 clones, approximately 84% of them seen only once. About this clone: Different DNA sequences within this sample yield the same CDR3.

The donor cohort consisted entirely of Caucasian adults residing in Nashville, Tennessee. Sample: PBMCs. The receptor comes from a middle-aged woman in good health. Some clones in this sample may be carry-over from other donors' samples. This chain uses TRBV27 with TRBJ2-1; no clear D. The CDR3: CASSLSSYNEQFF. DNA for the CDR3: TGTGCCAGCAGTTTATCTAGCTACAATGAGCAGTTCTTC.